A single T cell receptor (beta chain) is shown here with its context. Naive CD8 cells comprised CD45RO-negative, CCR7-positively selected cells, excluding terminally differentiated effector memory CD45RA+ cells. The sample belongs to a study of shared clonotypes between healthy human individuals. Per germline, CDR1 MNHEY and CDR2 SVGAGI. V shed 5 bases, J shed 5 bases, and the junction held 7 bases outside the gene matches. The CDR3 is made up of 14 amino acids. Sequenced by immunoSEQ multiplex PCR; TCRdb stores in-frame clones only, minus some. The sample has around 1.9 million clones, roughly 95% seen once.

Sequenced sample: naive CD8+ T cells from PBMCs. The receptor's source is a man aged 18 to 30 in good health. Some clones in this sample may be carry-over from other donors' samples. The gene calls are TRBV6-5 and TRBJ2-3; 7 nucleotides line up with TRBD1. CDR3 in amino acids: CASSPGTVGDTQYF. CDR3 DNA: TGTGCCAGCAGTCCCGGGACAGTTGGAGATACGCAGTATTTT.